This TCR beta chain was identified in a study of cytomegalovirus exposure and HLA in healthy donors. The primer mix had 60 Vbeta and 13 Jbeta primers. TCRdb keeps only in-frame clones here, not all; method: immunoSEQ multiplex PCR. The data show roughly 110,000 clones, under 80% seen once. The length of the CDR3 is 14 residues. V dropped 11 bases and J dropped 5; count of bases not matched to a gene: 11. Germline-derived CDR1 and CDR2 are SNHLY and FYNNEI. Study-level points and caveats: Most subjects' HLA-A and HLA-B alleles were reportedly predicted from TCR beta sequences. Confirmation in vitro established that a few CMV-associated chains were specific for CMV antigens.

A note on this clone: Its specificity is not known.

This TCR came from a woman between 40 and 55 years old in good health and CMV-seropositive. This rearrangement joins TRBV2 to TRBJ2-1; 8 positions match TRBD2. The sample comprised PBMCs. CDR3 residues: CAAPGLALDNEQFF. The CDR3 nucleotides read TGTGCCGCACCAGGACTAGCCCTTGACAATGAGCAGTTCTTC.